This TCR beta chain was obtained from a study of T-cell reconstitution after alpha-beta-depleted transplantation in children. Notes on the study in general: Reportedly, only several hundred clones from non-depleted graft cells drove alpha-beta T-cell counts at about two months. Diversity of TCRbeta at day 60 was high in some patients, arising from surviving recipient T cells and thymic progenitors.

Unique molecular identifiers were used in preparing the TCRbeta library. MiXCR, applied by TCRdb to the PCR reads, yields one record per CDR3 protein. Of about 310,000 distinct CDR3 sequences in the sample, 23% were seen once. The V and J ends lost 5 bases and 3 bases, in that order; junction bases with no gene match: 4. Germline CDR1 SGHVS, CDR2 FNYEAQ. This CDR3 comprises 15 residues. Concerning this clonotype: Its antigen is currently unknown.

Source: PBMCs, mostly from graft donor cells, taken 180 days after TCRalphabeta/CD19-depleted stem cell transplant. V is TRBV7-6 and J is TRBJ2-2, with TRBD1 matching over 9 bases. The clonotype was recovered from a male patient under 18 who had a stem cell transplant for acute lymphoblastic leukemia, so the T cells may come from the graft donor. The CDR3 is CASSLGTGYTGELFF. The CDR3 DNA reads as TGTGCCAGCAGCCTCGGGACAGGGTACACCGGGGAGCTGTTTTTT.